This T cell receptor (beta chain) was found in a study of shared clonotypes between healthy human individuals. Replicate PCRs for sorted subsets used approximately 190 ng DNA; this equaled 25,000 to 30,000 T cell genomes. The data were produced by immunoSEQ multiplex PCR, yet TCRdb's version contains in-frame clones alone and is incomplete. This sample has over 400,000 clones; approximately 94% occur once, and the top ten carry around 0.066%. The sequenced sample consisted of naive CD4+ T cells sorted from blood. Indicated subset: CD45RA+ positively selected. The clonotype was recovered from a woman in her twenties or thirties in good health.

CDR3 in amino acids: CASSLGTDYGYTF. The CDR3 nucleotides read TGTGCCAGCAGCTTAGGGACCGACTATGGCTACACCTTC. The rearrangement links TRBV11-2 to TRBJ1-2; D ambiguous. Germline V gives CDR1 SGHAT, CDR2 FQNNGV. The CDR3 contains 13 residues. Trimming pared 1 base from V and 3 bases from J, leaving 6 bases between.